The next 25 T cell receptor beta chains were all read from a single sample in a study of blood T cells in healthy people across ages (dated by TCRdb to 2013 to 2016). The library was prepared using 5' RACE. TCRdb names Illumina HiSeq 2500 as the instrument used. A second roughly 7 to 11 cycle PCR used a sample-barcoded 5' primer and a J-beta primer mix. Using fastp at Q25 and MiXCR, TCRdb reprocessed the public reads and kept productive beta chains. Each entry is one CDR3 protein sequence, shown with its most common DNA and genes. A total of 550,000 to 750,000 distinct CDR3 sequences appear in this sample, approximately 21% of them only once. The ten biggest clones cover roughly 3.6% of the sample. The specimen sequenced was blood. These receptors were collected from a man aged 65 to 85 in good health.

This sequence joins TRBV5-1 and TRBJ1-4, with TRBD1 matching over 7 bases. The CDR3 totals 16 residues. Losses at the gene ends were 3 bases for V and 3 bases for J; bases not matched to a gene: 8. CDR1 is SGHRS and CDR2 is YFSETQ in the germline V gene. The CDR3 DNA follows: TGCGCCAGCAGCTCCTTACCCGGACAGGCTAATGAAAAACTGTTTTTT. This codes for CASSSLPGQANEKLFF.

This clonotype was detected only a few times. This chain uses TRBV20-1 with TRBJ2-7; TRBD2 matches 12 bases. Germline lookup yields CDR1 DFQATT and CDR2 SNEGSKA (reference sequence). This CDR3 spans 17 amino acids. V was pared by 3 bases and J by 2 bases, with 11 bases of the junction left unmatched. The CDR3 reads CSASSPLAGGRPYEQYF. The CDR3 DNA reads as TGCAGTGCTAGCAGTCCACTAGCGGGAGGCCGTCCCTACGAGCAGTACTTC.

This clonotype has more than one count but fewer than ten. The chain combines TRBV10-3 with TRBJ2-3; the D gene is possibly TRBD2 (6 bases). Deletions cut 6 bases from V and 4 bases from J, with 14 bases between. Germline V CDR1 and CDR2: ENHRY, SYGVKD. The CDR3 has 14 amino acids. The CDR3 DNA reads as TGTGCCATCAGCCGGGACTTACCCCCAGATACGCAGTATTTT. Translated, it gives CAISRDLPPDTQYF.

This clonotype came up a few times. This chain links TRBV6-5 with TRBJ1-4, with D tentatively TRBD1 (6 bases). The CDR3 covers 14 residues. Trimming took off 6 bases at V and 7 bases at J, with 15 bases between the two ends. From germline, CDR1 is MNHEY and CDR2 SVGAGI. The CDR3 coding sequence is TGTGCCAGCAGCTACAGGGAGGGCAGTGAAAAACTGTTTTTT. It specifies CASSYREGSEKLFF.

Ten or more counts support this clonotype. CDR3 DNA sequence: TGCGCCAGCTTTGACAGTTTGAACACTGAAGCTTTCTTT. Its protein is CASFDSLNTEAFF. The chain recombines TRBV5-1 with TRBJ1-1; D is perhaps TRBD1 (5 bases). Looked up from germline, CDR1 is SGHRS and CDR2 is YFSETQ. The CDR3 has 13 residues. Trimming took 7 bases from V and 0 from J, leaving 10 bases between them.

This clonotype was found a few times. This chain connects TRBV28 to TRBJ2-1, with TRBD1 matching 10 bases. The CDR3 consists of 14 residues. Trimming at V came to 2 bases and at J to 9 bases, leaving 4 bases not matched to a gene. Germline V gives CDR1 MDHEN, CDR2 SYDVKM. The CDR3 DNA is TGTGCCAGCAGTTTAGGGACAGGGGTGGGTGAGCAGTTCTTC. Its protein product is CASSLGTGVGEQFF. Full variable domain (remainder filled in from reference TRBV28 and TRBJ2-1): DVKVTQSSRYLVKRTGEKVFLECVQDMDHENMFWYRQDPGLGLRLIYFSYDVKMKEKGDIPEGYSVSREKKERFSLILESASTNQTSMYLCASSLGTGVGEQFFGPGTRLTVL.

There are a few counts of this clonotype. One end of the junction does not line up with germline, which may come from a read error. The chain is built from TRBV10-3 and TRBJ2-5; TRBD1 aligns across 7 bases. Germline loops: CDR1 ENHRY, CDR2 SYGVKD. This CDR3 contains 15 residues. This CDR3 reads CATSGTGEVQETQYF. The CDR3, as DNA: TGTGCCACCAGTGGTACAGGGGAAGTCCAAGAGACCCAGTACTTC.

The chain joins TRBV27 to TRBJ2-1; TRBD2 agrees at 13 bases. CDR1 MNHEY and CDR2 SMNVEV come from the germline V gene (reference sequence). V lost 3 bases, J lost 2 bases, and 1 base stayed unmatched. The CDR3 totals 16 residues. Here the CDR3 reads CASSFGTSGAYNEQFF. For the CDR3, the DNA is TGTGCCAGCAGTTTCGGGACTAGCGGGGCCTACAATGAGCAGTTCTTC.

This chain connects TRBV29-1 to TRBJ2-5; TRBD2 agrees at 13 bases. V was pared by 7 bases and J by 3 bases, with 23 bases of the junction left unmatched. The CDR3 contains 20 residues. Per the germline V gene, CDR1 is SQVTM and CDR2 is ANQGSEA. In DNA, the CDR3 is TGCAGCGCTCGACGGGGCGGGACTAGCGGGACTTCAAGGGGGAAAGAGACCCAGTACTTC. Translating it yields CSARRGGTSGTSRGKETQYF.

In its sample, this clonotype was seen a few times. This chain connects TRBV29-1 to TRBJ2-1, with 9 bases lining up with TRBD2. Germline V gene data show CDR1 as SQVTM and CDR2 as ANQGSEA. J lost 6 bases, V lost 3 bases, and 3 bases had no gene match. The CDR3 has 13 residues. CDR3 protein: CSVEISGSNEQFF. In DNA form, the CDR3 reads TGCAGCGTTGAGATTAGCGGGAGCAATGAGCAGTTCTTC.

This clonotype came up a few times. The chain combines TRBV20-1 with TRBJ2-4; D possibly corresponds to TRBD1 (6 bases). The V gene lost 0 bases and the J gene lost 0 bases, with 9 bases spanning the gap. The germline V gene encodes CDR1 DFQATT and CDR2 SNEGSKA (reference sequence). The CDR3 spans 15 residues. The CDR3: CSAREVRGAKNIQYF. The CDR3 bases are TGCAGTGCTAGAGAAGTCAGGGGAGCCAAAAACATTCAGTACTTC.

The chain links TRBV25-1 to TRBJ2-5; TRBD2 matches at 8 bases. The DNA end is a closer match to TRBJ2-7, so the J assignment may be wrong. This CDR3 region has 18 residues. Germline V gene lookup returns CDR1 MGHDK and CDR2 SYGVNS. Here the CDR3 DNA reads TGTGCCAGCAGTGGAGCCACTGGCGGGAGGACTCCAGAGTACGAGCAGTACTTC. Translated: CASSGATGGRTPEYEQYF.

The chain combines TRBV28 with TRBJ2-5; D remains unclear. Trimming cost V 3 bases and J 5 bases, with 13 bases left between them. The CDR3 totals 14 residues. CDR1 and CDR2 from the germline V gene are MDHEN and SYDVKM. The CDR3 DNA sequence: TGTGCCAGCAGTTTTTGGCCTTTGAGGGAGACCCAGTACTTC. The encoded protein is CASSFWPLRETQYF.

This clonotype has a count of ten or more. The V and J genes are TRBV7-6 and TRBJ2-1; either TRBD1 or TRBD2 may fit D (5 bases each). Trimming removed 4 bases from V and 3 bases from J, with 16 bases in between. The CDR3 has 16 amino acids. Germline CDR1 and CDR2: SGHVS and FNYEAQ. This CDR3 is CASSSVGGAVYNEQFF. DNA for the CDR3: TGTGCCAGCAGCTCCGTTGGGGGAGCGGTCTACAATGAGCAGTTCTTC.

In regard to this clonotype: The CDR3 end shows no conserved phenylalanine or tryptophan, and so a read error is likely. The chain couples TRBV3-1 to TRBJ2-7; tentative D call: TRBD1 (6 bases). Germline-derived CDR1 and CDR2 are LGHDT and YNNKEL (reference sequence). V was trimmed by 1 base and J by 4 bases, leaving 11 bases between them. The CDR3 is 14 amino acids. The CDR3 DNA follows: TGTGCCAGCAGCCAAGCGCAGGGGCGGTACGAGCAGTACTCC. Protein sequence: CASSQAQGRYEQYS.

The chain recombines TRBV20-1 with TRBJ2-7, with D perhaps TRBD1 or TRBD2 (5 bases each). V was shortened by 0 bases and J by 1 base, with 13 bases between the two germline ends. The V gene's germline CDR1 is DFQATT and CDR2 SNEGSKA (reference sequence). This CDR3 spans 15 amino acids. The DNA for the CDR3 is TGCAGTGCTAGAGAATGGGGGACCGATTCCTACGAGCAGTACTTC. Its translation: CSAREWGTDSYEQYF.

This clonotype was found a few times. J is TRBJ2-5 and V is TRBV10-3, with D perhaps TRBD1 or TRBD2 (6 bases each). TRBJ2-1 matches the DNA end more closely, so the J call is doubtful. The CDR3 spans 16 residues. The V gene's germline CDR1 is ENHRY and CDR2 SYGVKD. DNA for the CDR3: TGTGCCATCAGGGGGGCGGAGGGAAAAGGCTACAATGAGCAGTTCTTC. It specifies CAIRGAEGKGYNEQFF.

This clonotype appeared a few times. This chain uses TRBV9 with TRBJ1-5, with a weak D call TRBD1 (6 bases). The CDR3 contains 13 residues. The germline V gene encodes CDR1 SGDLS and CDR2 YYNGEE. V gave up 0 bases and J gave up 7 bases, with 8 bases separating them. CDR3 in amino acids: CASSVEGVQPQHF. DNA of the CDR3: TGTGCCAGCAGCGTAGAGGGGGTACAGCCCCAGCATTTT.

The CDR3 bases are TGTGCCAGCAGTGGGACTGGGAACTCGGGAGCTTTCTTT. Its protein product is CASSGTGNSGAFF. The chain uses TRBV2 and TRBJ1-1, with D uncertain. Trimming pared 4 bases from V and 10 bases from J, leaving 16 bases between. This CDR3 comprises 13 residues. Germline CDR1 and CDR2: SNHLY and FYNNEI.

This clonotype has only a few counts. The chain has TRBV3-1 and TRBJ2-1; TRBD1 aligns across 10 bases. The J call may be incorrect, as the DNA end agrees better with TRBJ2-7. CDR3 length equals 16 residues. Germline V gene sequence: CDR1 LGHDT, CDR2 YNNKEL (reference sequence). In DNA form, the CDR3 reads TGTGCCAGCAGCCGCCTTCGAGGGACAGGGGCCTACGAGCAGTACTTC. This gives the protein CASSRLRGTGAYEQYF.

The chain employs TRBV9 and TRBJ2-5, with TRBD2 as a possible D gene (5 bases). This CDR3 has 15 amino acids. Trimming took off 4 bases at V and 5 bases at J, with 18 bases between the two ends. CDR1 SGDLS and CDR2 YYNGEE come from the germline V gene. CDR3: CASSPRDGSAETQYF. Here the CDR3 DNA reads TGTGCCAGCAGCCCTCGGGATGGCTCAGCTGAGACCCAGTACTTC.

The gene calls are TRBV5-1 and TRBJ1-6; 10 positions agree with TRBD1. Germline V gives CDR1 SGHRS, CDR2 YFSETQ. V lost 0 bases and J lost 9; bases outside the gene matches: 6. The CDR3 sequence is 16 residues long. CDR3 nucleotide sequence: TGCGCCAGCAGCTTGGAAGGAGGGACAGGGGTTTCACCCCTCCACTTT. Amino acids: CASSLEGGTGVSPLHF.

A few counts support this clonotype. The chain combines TRBV20-1 with TRBJ2-1; 16 positions agree with TRBD2. CDR3 length: 17 residues. Unmatched junction bases numbered 6, after V lost 6 bases and J lost 1 base. Germline loops: CDR1 DFQATT, CDR2 SNEGSKA (reference sequence). For the CDR3, the DNA is TGCAGTGCGCGAGGGACTAGCGGGAGGGGGTCCTACAATGAGCAGTTCTTC. This translates into CSARGTSGRGSYNEQFF.

This clonotype has only a few counts. The chain joins TRBV20-1 to TRBJ2-5; D possibly corresponds to TRBD1 (5 bases). The CDR3 extends over 15 amino acids. V was cut by 6 bases and J by 7 bases, with 24 bases left in between. CDR1 DFQATT and CDR2 SNEGSKA come from the germline V gene (reference sequence). The CDR3 spells CSAEDSKGSRRTQYF. CDR3 DNA: TGCAGTGCAGAGGATAGCAAGGGGTCTCGTAGGACCCAGTACTTC.

The chain recombines TRBV2 with TRBJ2-6, with TRBD1 identical over 11 bases. Germline V gene lookup returns CDR1 SNHLY and CDR2 FYNNEI. The CDR3 has 16 residues. After removal of 10 bases from V and 0 bases from J, the junction contained 5 bases not matched to a gene. The CDR3 bases are TGTGCCATTGGACAGGGGGCCACCTCTGGGGCCAACGTCCTGACTTTC. Its translation: CAIGQGATSGANVLTF. The full variable domain, with the rest looked up from reference TRBV2 and TRBJ2-6, is EPEVTQTPSHQVTQMGQEVILRCVPISNHLYFYWYRQILGQKVEFLVSFYNNEISEKSEIFDDQFSVERPDGSNFTLKIRSTKLEDSAMYFCAIGQGATSGANVLTFGAGSRLTVL.